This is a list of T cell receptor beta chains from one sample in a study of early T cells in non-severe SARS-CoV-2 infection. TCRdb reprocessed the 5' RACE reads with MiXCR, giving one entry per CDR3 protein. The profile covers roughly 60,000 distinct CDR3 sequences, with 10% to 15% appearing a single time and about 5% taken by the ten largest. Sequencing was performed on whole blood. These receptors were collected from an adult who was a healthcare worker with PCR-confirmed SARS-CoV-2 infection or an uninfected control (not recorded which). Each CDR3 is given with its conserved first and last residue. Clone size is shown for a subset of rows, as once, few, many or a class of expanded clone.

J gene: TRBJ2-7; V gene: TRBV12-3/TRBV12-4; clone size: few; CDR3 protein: CASSYRAGGAEQYF
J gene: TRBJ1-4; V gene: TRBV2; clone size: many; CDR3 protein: CASSLTTGEQKLFF
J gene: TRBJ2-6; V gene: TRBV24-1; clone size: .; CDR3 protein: CATSDPPTAGANVLTF
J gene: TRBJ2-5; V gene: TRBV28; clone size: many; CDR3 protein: CASSKTGNQETQYF
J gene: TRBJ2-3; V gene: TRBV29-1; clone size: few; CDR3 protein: CSATDGVDTQYF
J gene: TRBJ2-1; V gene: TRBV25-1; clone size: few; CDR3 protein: CATTRSGYNEQFF
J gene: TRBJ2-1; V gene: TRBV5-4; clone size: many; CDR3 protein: CASSLAGPYNEQFF
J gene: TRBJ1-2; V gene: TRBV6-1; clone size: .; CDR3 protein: CASSEPGQGAYGYTF
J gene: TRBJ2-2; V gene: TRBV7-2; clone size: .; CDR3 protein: CASSRLGQGNTGELFF
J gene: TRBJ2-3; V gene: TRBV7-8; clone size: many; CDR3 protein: CASGGSGTPTDTQYF
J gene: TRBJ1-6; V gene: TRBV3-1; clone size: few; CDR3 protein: CASSSRGGNSPLHF
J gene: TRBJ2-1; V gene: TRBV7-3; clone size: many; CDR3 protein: CASSLVAGEQFF